This T cell receptor (beta chain) was sequenced for a study of identical twins. There are 14 residues in the CDR3. Germline V gives CDR1 MNHEY, CDR2 SMNVEV (reference sequence). Trimming took off 1 base at V and 5 bases at J, with 11 bases between the two ends. Each CDR3 protein gets one entry after TCRdb re-called the 5' RACE reads with MiXCR. The sample includes some 630,000 distinct CDR3 sequences, under 8.5% of them seen just once. These data were likewise used in another study, on yellow fever vaccine responses in identical twins.

Sample: PBMCs. This receptor was taken from a woman between 18 and 29 years old in good health. This rearrangement joins TRBV27 to TRBJ2-5, with TRBD1 as a possible D gene (5 bases). As DNA, the CDR3 is TGTGCCAGCAGTTTATTTCCAGGGTTGGAGACCCAGTACTTC. This translates into CASSLFPGLETQYF.